A selection of T cell receptor beta chains follows, all from one sample in a study of blood T cells in healthy people across ages. TCRdb reanalysed the 5' RACE reads using MiXCR and keeps one entry per CDR3 protein. The sample carries about 1.8 million distinct CDR3 sequences, around 48% recorded once. The specimen was blood. The receptor set was obtained from a woman aged 35 to 49 in good health. The CDR3 runs from the conserved cysteine through the conserved F or W. Fields, in order: J gene, V gene, CDR3 protein.

TRBJ2-5	TRBV27	CASSFAGGGSRETQYF
TRBJ2-1	TRBV3-1	CASSQDWGYDNEQFF
TRBJ1-6	TRBV5-1	CASSPRAGSSYNSPPHF
TRBJ1-2	TRBV28	CASSTLPLTGWSYGYTF
TRBJ2-5	TRBV12-3/TRBV12-4	CASSPGLAGAAQETQYF
TRBJ2-5	TRBV4-1	CASSQDPTQETQYF
TRBJ2-6	TRBV6-2/TRBV6-3	CASSRDRGGANVLTF
TRBJ2-1	TRBV7-2	CASSLDPTGITTQTDNEQFF
TRBJ2-5	TRBV20-1	CSARVAIGSQETQYF
TRBJ2-5	TRBV10-3	CAINEDRLTTQYF
-	TRBV5-6	CASSLSGTTGHEQYF
TRBJ2-4	TRBV6-5	CASSYSRWSPGQSRLAKNIQYF
TRBJ1-4	TRBV6-1	CASSGIDRGVGEKLFF
TRBJ2-5	TRBV7-2	CASSLDGGALETQYF
TRBJ2-5	TRBV20-1	CSAEGQSPNWGETQYF
-	TRBV2	CASTRGGDLYNEQYF
TRBJ1-2	TRBV10-3	CAIKGGDYGYTF
TRBJ2-1	TRBV24-1	CATSSSGVRFF
TRBJ2-7	TRBV27	CASMLVGSGYEQYF
TRBJ1-4	TRBV20-1	CSAAWGGTNEKLFF
TRBJ2-1	TRBV20-1	CSARNRGHGNEQFF
TRBJ2-3	TRBV12-3/TRBV12-4	CASTLMTGLNRLTDTQYF
TRBJ2-3	TRBV7-2	CASSTRDSGDTQYF
TRBJ2-1	TRBV7-2	CASSLAGWNEQFF
TRBJ1-5	TRBV13	CASSSRDRGLEPQHF
TRBJ2-2	TRBV28	CASWTGDTGELFF
TRBJ2-7	TRBV4-1	CASSQADHRSEQYF
TRBJ2-5	TRBV12-3/TRBV12-4	CASTELGRAQETQYF
TRBJ2-1	TRBV6-2/TRBV6-3	CASGNMRRLSSYNEQFF
TRBJ2-2	TRBV20-1	CSANALGQANTGELFF
TRBJ2-6	TRBV21-1	CASSSRQSRSGANVLTF
TRBJ2-3	TRBV7-9	CASSMDRGQDTQYF
TRBJ2-1	TRBV4-1	CASSQDYLPNRERHRYNEQFF
TRBJ2-3	TRBV6-5	CASSYSPPDGPRTDTQYF
TRBJ1-2	TRBV6-6	CASSSGTGQDYGYTF
TRBJ2-5	TRBV2	CASSVLPSRGGSAETQYF
TRBJ2-5	TRBV6-5	CASTRRTGGPQETQYF
TRBJ1-5	TRBV7-9	CASSFQGMTQPQHF
TRBJ2-3	TRBV20-1	CSASGDRDSTDTQYF
TRBJ1-4	TRBV6-1	CASMSRGGPWNEKLFF
TRBJ2-7	TRBV4-3	CASSHFDSEYTYEQYF
TRBJ2-1	TRBV10-2	CASSDLRTGGFNEQFF
TRBJ2-3	TRBV7-8	CASSLGIGAQYF
TRBJ1-1	TRBV7-9	CASSPKRRQGRTEAFF
TRBJ2-1	TRBV20-1	CSARDLLGGTGKINEQFF
TRBJ2-5	TRBV7-9	CASSQSGGWNEQYF
TRBJ2-1	TRBV20-1	CSALDRGGYNEQFF
TRBJ2-5	TRBV7-2	CASSLGLAGGKETQYF
TRBJ2-1	TRBV12-3/TRBV12-4	CASSLRGPPYNEQFF
TRBJ2-7	TRBV28	CASRVPGTGAYEQYF
TRBJ2-6	TRBV28	CASRGQGTTGANVLTF
TRBJ2-3	TRBV7-2	CASSFGPNSDTVTDTQYF
TRBJ1-2	TRBV7-2	CASSLGGTGGPSNYGYTF
TRBJ2-3	TRBV27	CASSPLLAGGTDTQYF
-	TRBV7-2	CASSLENVTPQRGTQYF